A selection of T cell receptor beta chains follows, all from one sample in a study of blood T cell repertoires in COVID-19. Sequencing used immunoSEQ multiplex PCR; TCRdb keeps in-frame clones, though not all of them. The sample holds approximately 290,000 clones, approximately 90% seen once. Specimen: peripheral blood. These receptors were taken from a man younger than 45 with acute or convalescent COVID-19. Both conserved end residues are part of each CDR3. A D gene is named only where the DNA matches it firmly. Clone sizes are given selectively: once, few, many, or a class where the clone is expanded.

J gene: TRBJ2-5
V gene: TRBV27
clone size: .
D gene: .
CDR3 length: 11
CDR3 protein: CASSSGETQYF
CDR3 DNA: TGTGCCAGCAGCTCAGGGGAGACCCAGTACTTC

J gene: TRBJ2-1
V gene: TRBV10-3
clone size: .
D gene: TRBD1
CDR3 length: 14
CDR3 protein: CATSVDRFGNEQFF
CDR3 DNA: TGTGCCACCTCGGTGGACAGGTTCGGCAATGAGCAGTTCTTC

J gene: TRBJ2-2
V gene: TRBV4-2
clone size: .
D gene: .
CDR3 length: 16
CDR3 protein: CASSQDLRMNTGELFF
CDR3 DNA: TGTGCCAGCAGCCAAGATCTCAGGATGAACACCGGGGAGCTGTTTTTT

J gene: TRBJ2-3
V gene: TRBV11-2
clone size: once
D gene: .
CDR3 length: 20
CDR3 protein: CASSLEFMGPTQASTDTQYF
CDR3 DNA: TGTGCCAGCAGCTTAGAGTTTATGGGCCCTACTCAAGCTAGCACAGATACGCAGTATTTT

J gene: TRBJ2-7
V gene: TRBV6-6
clone size: .
D gene: .
CDR3 length: 13
CDR3 protein: CASSSTRLSEQYF
CDR3 DNA: TGTGCCAGCAGTTCGACTCGACTCAGCGAGCAGTACTTC

J gene: TRBJ1-2
V gene: TRBV14
clone size: .
D gene: .
CDR3 length: 13
CDR3 protein: CASSHVSKRGYTF
CDR3 DNA: TGTGCCAGCAGCCACGTTAGTAAACGAGGCTACACCTTC

J gene: TRBJ1-3
V gene: TRBV18
clone size: .
D gene: TRBD1
CDR3 length: 16
CDR3 protein: CASSPGQGSSGNTIYF
CDR3 DNA: TGTGCCAGCTCACCGGGACAGGGGAGCTCTGGAAACACCATATATTTT

J gene: TRBJ1-4
V gene: TRBV5-1
clone size: .
D gene: .
CDR3 length: 16
CDR3 protein: CASSGDGLGGNEKLFF
CDR3 DNA: TGCGCCAGCTCCGGGGATGGGCTAGGTGGTAATGAAAAACTGTTTTTT

J gene: TRBJ2-7
V gene: TRBV28
clone size: once
D gene: TRBD2
CDR3 length: 15
CDR3 protein: CASSTEGLAGAVQYF
CDR3 DNA: TGTGCCAGCAGTACCGAAGGACTAGCGGGAGCCGTGCAGTACTTC

J gene: TRBJ2-3
V gene: TRBV9
clone size: .
D gene: .
CDR3 length: 13
CDR3 protein: CASFIIRGDTQYF
CDR3 DNA: TGTGCCAGCTTCATCATCAGGGGAGATACGCAGTATTTT

J gene: TRBJ2-1
V gene: TRBV28
clone size: once
D gene: TRBD2
CDR3 length: 13
CDR3 protein: CASSPGTSRGQFF
CDR3 DNA: TGTGCCAGCAGTCCGGGGACTAGCCGGGGGCAGTTCTTC

J gene: TRBJ2-3
V gene: TRBV7-9
clone size: .
D gene: .
CDR3 length: 13
CDR3 protein: CASSLGLLDTQYF
CDR3 DNA: TGTGCCAGCAGCTTGGGACTTTTAGATACGCAGTATTTT

J gene: TRBJ1-2
V gene: TRBV30
clone size: .
D gene: TRBD1
CDR3 length: 15
CDR3 protein: CAWSSPGQNFYGYTF
CDR3 DNA: TGTGCCTGGAGTTCCCCGGGACAGAACTTCTATGGCTACACCTTC

J gene: TRBJ2-7
V gene: TRBV5-6
clone size: .
D gene: TRBD1
CDR3 length: 16
CDR3 protein: CASSLDESRGREEQYF
CDR3 DNA: TGTGCCAGCAGCTTGGACGAAAGCAGGGGGCGAGAAGAGCAGTACTTC

J gene: TRBJ1-5
V gene: TRBV18
clone size: .
D gene: TRBD1
CDR3 length: 13
CDR3 protein: CASSPDRNQPQHF
CDR3 DNA: TGTGCCAGCTCACCGGACAGGAATCAGCCCCAGCATTTT

J gene: TRBJ1-1
V gene: TRBV18
clone size: once
D gene: TRBD1
CDR3 length: 14
CDR3 protein: CASSQDRVNTEAFF
CDR3 DNA: TGTGCCAGCTCTCAGGACAGGGTGAACACTGAAGCTTTCTTT

J gene: TRBJ1-1
V gene: TRBV3-1/TRBV3-2
clone size: .
D gene: .
CDR3 length: 12
CDR3 protein: CASSLGHLEAFF
CDR3 DNA: TGTGCCAGCAGCCTAGGACACCTGGAAGCTTTCTTT

J gene: TRBJ2-5
V gene: TRBV11-3
clone size: .
D gene: TRBD1
CDR3 length: 13
CDR3 protein: CASSPGGQETQYF
CDR3 DNA: TGTGCCAGCAGCCCAGGGGGCCAAGAGACCCAGTACTTC

J gene: TRBJ1-1
V gene: TRBV12-3/TRBV12-4
clone size: .
D gene: .
CDR3 length: 13
CDR3 protein: CASSFQVNTEAFF
CDR3 DNA: TGTGCCAGCAGTTTCCAGGTTAACACTGAAGCTTTCTTT

J gene: TRBJ1-1
V gene: TRBV6-5
clone size: few
D gene: .
CDR3 length: 15
CDR3 protein: CASSLRLPGWTEAFF
CDR3 DNA: TGTGCCAGCAGCCTCCGCCTGCCGGGTTGGACTGAAGCTTTCTTT

J gene: TRBJ1-2
V gene: TRBV3-1/TRBV3-2
clone size: .
D gene: .
CDR3 length: 13
CDR3 protein: CASSHTGSGGYTF
CDR3 DNA: TGTGCCAGCAGCCACACGGGTTCCGGTGGCTACACCTTC

J gene: TRBJ1-5
V gene: TRBV7-8
clone size: .
D gene: .
CDR3 length: 15
CDR3 protein: CASSLGTRAGVPQHF
CDR3 DNA: TGTGCCAGCAGCCTGGGGACACGGGCAGGAGTGCCCCAGCATTTT

J gene: TRBJ2-2
V gene: TRBV13
clone size: .
D gene: .
CDR3 length: 13
CDR3 protein: CASSPGTRRELFF
CDR3 DNA: TGTGCCAGCAGCCCCGGGACTCGTAGGGAGCTGTTTTTT

J gene: TRBJ2-3
V gene: TRBV6-6
clone size: .
D gene: .
CDR3 length: 12
CDR3 protein: CASSQESLTQYF
CDR3 DNA: TGTGCCAGCAGTCAAGAGAGCCTCACGCAGTATTTT